Shown below are 32 T cell receptor beta chains from a single sample sequenced in a study of cytomegalovirus exposure and HLA in healthy donors. PCR primers comprised 60 Vbeta and 13 Jbeta primers. Produced via immunoSEQ multiplex PCR; TCRdb's table is partial and in-frame only. The sample shows about 160,000 clones, about three quarters of them seen only once. The sample consisted of PBMCs. These TCRs come from a woman in her forties in good health and CMV-seropositive.

The rearrangement joins TRBV28 to TRBJ2-3; tentative D call: TRBD1 (7 bases). V lost 4 bases and J lost 1, with 18 bases in between. Germline CDR1 is MDHEN and CDR2 is SYDVKM. The CDR3 loop spans 17 amino acids. In nucleotides, the CDR3 is TGTGCCAGCAGTTCATATCTCAGGGGGGAGGGCACAGATACGCAGTATTTT. It codes for CASSSYLRGEGTDTQYF.

The CDR3 DNA reads as TGTGCCAGCAGCTCCCATCCGGCAGGGGGGAACACTGAAGCTTTCTTT. As protein: CASSSHPAGGNTEAFF. This sequence joins TRBV7-9 and TRBJ1-1; 7 nucleotides line up with TRBD1. The germline gives CDR1 SEHNR, CDR2 FQNEAQ (reference sequence). The CDR3 runs 16 residues. With V trimmed by 4 bases and J by 1 base, 9 bases remained unmatched.

The J gene is TRBJ2-3, the V gene TRBV30; TRBD2 matches at 7 bases. The CDR3 is 14 residues long. The germline CDR1 and CDR2 sequences are GTSNPN and SVGIG (reference sequence). Trimming took 5 bases from V and 2 from J; bases not matched to a gene: 7. The CDR3 nucleotides read TGTGCCTGGTCCCCCGGGGGGAACACAGATACGCAGTATTTT. Translated, it gives CAWSPGGNTDTQYF.

This chain links TRBV30 with TRBJ1-2; D gene ambiguous. Between the trimmed V and J ends, which lost 3 bases and 6 bases, there was a span of 11 bases. The CDR3 has 12 residues. Germline V gene lookup returns CDR1 GTSNPN and CDR2 SVGIG (reference sequence). The DNA of the CDR3 is TGTGCCTGGAGGGTAGAGCAACATGGCTACACCTTC. Protein product: CAWRVEQHGYTF.

DNA for the CDR3: TGTGCCAGCAGTGTAACAGGGGTTGGAAACACCATATATTTT. Its translation is CASSVTGVGNTIYF. This chain connects TRBV2 to TRBJ1-3; 7 nucleotides line up with TRBD1. V lost 4 bases, J lost 3 bases, and 3 bases stayed unmatched. Germline lookup yields CDR1 SNHLY and CDR2 FYNNEI. CDR3 length: 14 residues.

J is TRBJ1-2 and V is TRBV30; possibly TRBD1 for D (5 bases). This CDR3 spans 14 amino acids. Per the germline V gene, CDR1 is GTSNPN and CDR2 is SVGIG (reference sequence). V was shortened by 2 bases and J by 0 bases, with 10 bases between the two germline ends. CDR3 region: CAWSKAGANYGYTF. The CDR3 nucleotides read TGTGCCTGGAGTAAAGCGGGGGCTAACTATGGCTACACCTTC.

The chain recombines TRBV9 with TRBJ1-1; D not resolved. The CDR3 totals 17 residues. CDR1 is SGDLS, CDR2 YYNGEE, per germline. Trimming shortened V by 3 bases and J by 1 base, and 19 bases separated the two germline ends. CDR3 nucleotides: TGTGCCAGCAGCGCCCCAGGAGGCGGCAGCCAGAACACTGAAGCTTTCTTT. Its protein product is CASSAPGGGSQNTEAFF.

The chain uses TRBV7-2 and TRBJ2-7; 10 bases map to TRBD1. The length of the CDR3 is 19 residues. Germline V gene sequence: CDR1 SGHTA, CDR2 FQGNSA. The V segment lost 6 bases and the J segment 0 bases; nucleotides outside the gene matches: 17. CDR3 residues: CASSKPGTGAFSSSYEQYF. The CDR3 DNA sequence: TGTGCCAGCAGTAAGCCCGGGACAGGGGCCTTCTCGAGCTCCTACGAGCAGTACTTC.

The chain couples TRBV19 to TRBJ2-7; 8 bases are a match to TRBD1. Germline V gene data show CDR1 as LNHDA and CDR2 as SQIVND (reference sequence). The CDR3 sequence is 16 residues long. With V trimmed by 5 bases and J by 2 bases, 11 bases remained unmatched. The CDR3 here is CASSLTTGTGTYEQYF. The CDR3 DNA reads TGTGCCAGTAGTCTGACGACCGGGACAGGAACCTACGAGCAGTACTTC. The full variable domain, in which reference TRBV19 and TRBJ2-7 provide the parts outside the CDR3, is DGGITQSPKYLFRKEGQNVTLSCEQNLNHDAMYWYRQDPGQGLRLIYYSQIVNDFQKGDIAEGYSVSREKKESFPLTVTSAQKNPTAFYLCASSLTTGTGTYEQYFGPGTRLTVT.

CDR3 sequence reads: CASSTRWGHQPQHF. The DNA for the CDR3 is TGTGCCAGCAGCACCCGGTGGGGGCACCAGCCCCAGCATTTT. V gene TRBV6-5 combines with J gene TRBJ1-5, with a weak D call TRBD1 (6 bases). There are 14 residues in the CDR3. Germline V gene sequence: CDR1 MNHEY, CDR2 SVGAGI. Trimming left V 6 bases short and J 7 bases short, with 16 bases between.

This chain joins TRBV30 and TRBJ2-7; D is unresolved. Germline CDR1 is GTSNPN and CDR2 is SVGIG (reference sequence). Between the trimmed V and J ends, which lost 0 bases and 4 bases, there was a span of 10 bases. The CDR3 contains 13 residues. DNA for the CDR3: TGTGCCTGGAGTGTGGGCACGATGTACGAGCAGTACTTC. Protein: CAWSVGTMYEQYF.

V is TRBV6-5 and J is TRBJ1-2; D perhaps matches TRBD1 (5 bases). Germline loops: CDR1 MNHEY, CDR2 SVGAGI. This CDR3 has 15 amino acids. Trimming stripped 10 bases from V and 4 bases from J, with 22 bases between. CDR3 in DNA: TGTGCCATCAGGGATGGAGGGAGGGGCCGCTATGGCTACACCTTC. Translating gives CAIRDGGRGRYGYTF.

The chain joins TRBV7-2 to TRBJ1-2; 7 bases match TRBD1. With 4 bases clipped from V and 4 bases from J, the junction kept 3 bases outside the gene matches. In germline, CDR1 is SGHTA, CDR2 FQGNSA. This CDR3 is 13 amino acids long. The CDR3, as DNA: TGTGCCAGCAGCTCCGGGACAGCCTATGGCTACACCTTC. It is translated as CASSSGTAYGYTF.

The chain links TRBV5-6 to TRBJ1-6; TRBD1 matches at 7 bases. The CDR3 length is 12 residues. The germline gives CDR1 SGHDT, CDR2 YYEEEE. Germline trimming cut 2 bases from V and 16 bases from J; bases unmatched to any gene: 6. This CDR3 is CASSFGPGQLHF. For the CDR3, the DNA is TGTGCCAGCAGCTTTGGTCCGGGACAGCTCCACTTT.

J is TRBJ2-1 and V is TRBV2; no clear D. CDR3 length: 14 residues. Looked up from germline, CDR1 is SNHLY and CDR2 is FYNNEI. The V end lost 3 bases, the J end lost 5 bases, and 11 bases lay between the germline ends. As DNA, the CDR3 is TGTGCCAGCAGTGAGAGGTACTGGAACAATGAGCAGTTCTTC. Protein sequence: CASSERYWNNEQFF.

The chain uses TRBV25-1 and TRBJ2-7, with a weak D call TRBD2 (6 bases). This CDR3 has 13 amino acids. Trimming stripped 2 bases from V and 4 bases from J, with 9 bases between. From germline, CDR1 is MGHDK and CDR2 SYGVNS. The CDR3 region has the DNA TGTGCCAGCAGTGAAGCAGGACTATACGAGCAGTACTTC. Amino acids: CASSEAGLYEQYF.

The chain recombines TRBV5-6 with TRBJ2-2; D remains unclear. CDR1 is SGHDT, CDR2 YYEEEE, per germline. The CDR3 is 11 amino acids. Trimming took off 6 bases at V and 7 bases at J, with 7 bases between the two ends. The CDR3 loop is CASNLGGELFF. CDR3 DNA: TGTGCCAGCAACCTCGGCGGGGAGCTGTTTTTT.

The chain joins TRBV29-1 to TRBJ1-2; D not resolved. This CDR3 has 11 amino acids. Trimming shortened V by 3 bases and J by 4 bases, and 6 bases separated the two germline ends. Germline lookup yields CDR1 SQVTM and CDR2 ANQGSEA. The CDR3 nucleotides are TGCAGCGTTGACCCAGGCTATGGCTACACCTTC. This translates into CSVDPGYGYTF.

This clone appeared once. The chain links TRBV7-9 to TRBJ2-3; D is unclear. Trimming removed 6 bases from V and 3 bases from J, with 19 bases in between. The CDR3 contains 16 residues. CDR1 is SEHNR and CDR2 is FQNEAQ in the germline V gene (reference sequence). CDR3 DNA sequence: TGTGCCAGCAGAAAAGCCGCCCGAACGCCGACAGATACGCAGTATTTT. This codes for CASRKAARTPTDTQYF.

The rearrangement joins TRBV5-4 to TRBJ2-2; TRBD2 aligns across 9 bases. This CDR3 contains 14 residues. Germline CDR1 reads SGHNT; CDR2 reads YYREEE (reference sequence). The junction had 3 bases not matched to a gene; V was cut back by 3 bases and J by 6 bases. CDR3 sequence: CASSSGTSPGELFF. The CDR3 DNA follows: TGTGCCAGCAGCTCTGGGACTAGCCCCGGGGAGCTGTTTTTT.

This chain joins TRBV4-3 and TRBJ2-1; the D gene is possibly TRBD1 (5 bases). The ends were cut back, 1 base at V and 6 bases at J, with 13 bases in the middle. Germline V lookup: CDR1 LGHNA, CDR2 YSLEER. The CDR3 is made up of 15 amino acids. The CDR3 region is CASSQGSQGINEQFF. The CDR3 nucleotides are TGCGCCAGCAGCCAAGGGTCCCAGGGTATCAATGAGCAGTTCTTC.

V and J are TRBV29-1 and TRBJ1-2, with TRBD1 as a possible D gene (5 bases). There are 12 residues in the CDR3. Germline V gives CDR1 SQVTM, CDR2 ANQGSEA. With 7 bases removed from V and 7 bases from J, the gap between germline ends came to 16 bases. CDR3 loop: CSAGWQGTGYTF. DNA of the CDR3: TGCAGCGCCGGGTGGCAGGGTACTGGCTACACCTTC.

A word on this clone: Germline is not matched at one junction end, which may reflect a read error. This chain uses TRBV7-9 with TRBJ2-7; 12 bases are shared with TRBD2. Germline assignment: CDR1 SEHNR and CDR2 FQNEAQ (reference sequence). The CDR3 runs to 16 residues. The CDR3 here is CSSSLGLAGSSYEQYF. The CDR3 region has the DNA TGTTCCAGCAGCTTGGGACTAGCGGGCTCCTCCTACGAGCAGTACTTC. Using reference TRBV7-9 and TRBJ2-7 for the parts outside the CDR3, the full variable domain is DTGVSQNPRHKITKRGQNVTFRCDPISEHNRLYWYRQTLGQGPEFLTYFQNEAQLEKSRLLSDRFSAERPKGSFSTLEIQRTEQGDSAMYLCSSSLGLAGSSYEQYFGPGTRLTVT.

The rearrangement links TRBV9 to TRBJ1-3; D not resolved. This CDR3 comprises 14 residues. Per germline, CDR1 SGDLS and CDR2 YYNGEE. The germline V and J ends were trimmed by 3 bases and 4 bases, with 11 bases remaining between them. The CDR3 sequence is CASSATYSGNTIYF. The CDR3 coding sequence is TGTGCCAGCAGCGCAACTTACTCCGGAAACACCATATATTTT. The full variable domain, with the rest looked up from reference TRBV9 and TRBJ1-3, is DSGVTQTPKHLITATGQRVTLRCSPRSGDLSVYWYQQSLDQGLQFLIQYYNGEERAKGNILERFSAQQFPDLHSELNLSSLELGDSALYFCASSATYSGNTIYFGEGSWLTVV.

The rearrangement links TRBV5-1 to TRBJ2-5, with 9 bases matching TRBD1. CDR3 length: 14 residues. Per germline, CDR1 SGHRS and CDR2 YFSETQ. With 4 bases clipped from V and 5 bases from J, the junction kept 6 bases outside the gene matches. The CDR3 DNA reads TGCGCCAGCAGCGTACAGGGGGCGACGGAGACCCAGTACTTC. This gives the protein CASSVQGATETQYF.

The chain combines TRBV15 with TRBJ2-5, with 8 nucleotides matching TRBD2. The CDR3 is 17 amino acids. The V gene end was trimmed by 6 bases and the J gene end by 3 bases; junction bases not matched to a gene: 15. Per germline, CDR1 LNHNV and CDR2 YYDKDF (reference sequence). The CDR3 nucleotides are TGTGCCACCAGTCACCCCCCGGGACCAGCGGGAGAAGAGACCCAGTACTTC. Protein sequence: CATSHPPGPAGEETQYF.

V is TRBV9 and J is TRBJ1-1, with D possibly being TRBD1 (6 bases). Germline V gives CDR1 SGDLS, CDR2 YYNGEE. The V end was cut by 0 bases, the J end by 1 base, with 7 bases between. CDR3 length: 14 amino acids. The CDR3 nucleotides are TGTGCCAGCAGCGTAGGGGGACAGAACACTGAAGCTTTCTTT. Its protein product is CASSVGGQNTEAFF.

On this clone: The identical CDR3 is also encoded by other nucleotide sequences in the sample. The chain uses TRBV15 and TRBJ2-5; maybe TRBD2 (5 bases). Trimming pared 0 bases from V and 1 base from J, leaving 6 bases between. The CDR3 is 14 amino acids. From germline, CDR1 is LNHNV and CDR2 YYDKDF (reference sequence). The DNA of the CDR3 is TGTGCCACCAGCAGAGACCGGGGCCAAGAGACCCAGTACTTC. Translation: CATSRDRGQETQYF. Full variable domain (missing parts from reference TRBV15 and TRBJ2-5): DAMVIQNPRYQVTQFGKPVTLSCSQTLNHNVMYWYQQKSSQAPKLLFHYYDKDFNNEADTPDNFQSRRPNTSFCFLDIRSPGLGDTAMYLCATSRDRGQETQYFGPGTRLLVL.

The CDR3 spells CASTEEGYGYTF. Here the CDR3 DNA reads TGCGCCAGCACAGAGGAAGGCTATGGCTACACCTTC. The V and J genes are TRBV5-1 and TRBJ1-2; D not certain. The CDR3 spans 12 residues. Trimming shortened V by 6 bases and J by 4 bases, and 10 bases separated the two germline ends. The germline V gene encodes CDR1 SGHRS and CDR2 YFSETQ.

This clone has a single count. The chain couples TRBV6-1 to TRBJ1-5, with a tentative D call TRBD1 (5 bases). The V gene lost 8 bases and the J gene lost 2 bases, with 10 bases spanning the gap. There are 13 residues in the CDR3. Germline CDR1 and CDR2: MNHNS and SASEGT. The chain's CDR3 is CASGGERNQPQHF. CDR3 DNA: TGTGCCAGCGGGGGGGAACGCAATCAGCCCCAGCATTTT.

This chain links TRBV27 with TRBJ2-3; D may be TRBD2 (5 bases). Germline V lookup: CDR1 MNHEY, CDR2 SMNVEV (reference sequence). V was trimmed by 6 bases and J by 2 bases, leaving 18 bases between them. CDR3 length: 16 amino acids. The CDR3 sequence is CASRGRTGSFTDTQYF. Written as DNA, the CDR3 is TGTGCCAGCAGGGGGAGAACGGGTTCTTTCACAGATACGCAGTATTTT.

The V call is TRBV6-6, the J call TRBJ2-1, with 7 nucleotides matching TRBD2. The CDR3 length is 14 residues. The germline V gene has CDR1 MNHNY and CDR2 SVGAGI (reference sequence). V was clipped by 6 bases and J by 1 base; unmatched bases: 3. The CDR3 DNA follows: TGTGCCAGCAGACGCGGGAGATCCTACAATGAGCAGTTCTTC. It translates to CASRRGRSYNEQFF.